Each of the 24 T cell receptor beta chains below was sequenced from the same sample in a study of blood T cell repertoires in COVID-19. Generated by immunoSEQ multiplex PCR, the TCRdb table keeps only in-frame clones and is missing some. Of over 200,000 clones listed, around 90% are singletons. Sequenced sample: peripheral blood. These receptors were obtained from a human donor in a cohort sampled during active COVID-19.

The chain employs TRBV29-1 and TRBJ1-2; 8 bases line up with TRBD1. CDR3 size: 13 residues. Germline CDR1 SQVTM, CDR2 ANQGSEA. V was clipped by 7 bases and J by 3 bases; unmatched bases: 7. The CDR3: CSAETGADYGYTF. As DNA, the CDR3 is TGCAGCGCTGAGACAGGGGCGGACTATGGCTACACCTTC.

The sample holds one count of this clone. The chain has TRBV7-9 and TRBJ1-2; D is ambiguous. Germline assignment: CDR1 SEHNR and CDR2 FQNEAQ (reference sequence). CDR3 length: 17 residues. The V end was cut by 5 bases, the J end by 0 bases, with 19 bases between. CDR3 residues: CASSANAGGGSNYGYTF. CDR3 in DNA: TGTGCCAGCAGCGCTAACGCAGGTGGAGGGTCTAACTATGGCTACACCTTC.

The chain has TRBV20-1 and TRBJ2-5; 11 positions agree with TRBD2. With V trimmed by 3 bases and J by 4 bases, 7 bases remained unmatched. The V gene's germline CDR1 is DFQATT and CDR2 SNEGSKA (reference sequence). This CDR3 has 15 amino acids. CDR3 region: CSASVSGGALETQYF. Here the CDR3 DNA reads TGCAGTGCTAGTGTTAGCGGGGGGGCCTTAGAGACCCAGTACTTC.

This clone occurred a few times. V and J are TRBV6-6 and TRBJ1-4; 7 bases agree with TRBD1. Trimming took 5 bases from V and 7 from J; bases not matched to a gene: 10. Germline CDR1 reads MNHNY; CDR2 reads SVGAGI (reference sequence). This CDR3 has 15 amino acids. CDR3 sequence: CASSHTTGLGEKLFF. The CDR3, as DNA: TGTGCCAGCAGTCACACGACAGGGTTAGGTGAAAAACTGTTTTTT.

J is TRBJ1-2 and V is TRBV9; D possibly corresponds to TRBD1 (6 bases). The V end lost 4 bases, the J end lost 5 bases, and 18 bases lay between the germline ends. CDR1 is SGDLS, CDR2 YYNGEE, per germline. The CDR3 totals 15 residues. The CDR3 DNA follows: TGTGCCAGCAGCCCACAAGGGGGGGGCGTATATGGCTACACCTTC. It yields the protein CASSPQGGGVYGYTF.

The chain links TRBV5-1 to TRBJ2-7; D unresolved. V shed 0 bases and J shed 2 bases, with 9 bases lying between them. CDR1 and CDR2 (germline): SGHRS, YFSETQ. CDR3 size: 14 residues. The CDR3 loop reads CASSLDLKPYEQYF. The CDR3, as DNA: TGCGCCAGCAGCTTGGATTTGAAGCCCTACGAGCAGTACTTC. Full variable domain (remainder filled in from reference TRBV5-1 and TRBJ2-7): KAGVTQTPRYLIKTRGQQVTLSCSPISGHRSVSWYQQTPGQGLQFLFEYFSETQRNKGNFPGRFSGRQFSNSRSEMNVSTLELGDSALYLCASSLDLKPYEQYFGPGTRLTVT.

The chain uses TRBV27 and TRBJ2-7; the match to TRBD1 covers 9 bases. The junction had 4 bases not matched to a gene; V was cut back by 4 bases and J by 6 bases. This CDR3 has 13 amino acids. Germline lookup yields CDR1 MNHEY and CDR2 SMNVEV (reference sequence). The CDR3 DNA follows: TGTGCCAGCAGTTACAGGGGGCGCTTCGAGCAGTACTTC. Amino acid sequence: CASSYRGRFEQYF.

The genes are TRBV2 and TRBJ2-6, with 10 bases matching TRBD2. From germline, CDR1 is SNHLY and CDR2 FYNNEI. The J segment lost 0 bases and the V segment lost 8 bases, leaving 7 bases of the junction unmatched. CDR3 length: 17 residues. The CDR3: CASSISGRFSGANVLTF. Written as DNA, the CDR3 is TGTGCCAGCTCAATTAGCGGGAGGTTCTCTGGGGCCAACGTCCTGACTTTC.

The chain combines TRBV27 with TRBJ1-1, with 7 nucleotides matching TRBD1. V lost 7 bases to trimming and J lost 5 bases; unmatched junction nucleotides: 10. The CDR3 is 14 residues long. Germline V gives CDR1 MNHEY, CDR2 SMNVEV (reference sequence). CDR3 amino acids: CASTRGDRRTEAFF. In nucleotides, the CDR3 is TGTGCCAGCACCCGAGGGGACAGAAGGACTGAAGCTTTCTTT.

As concerns this clone: This sample also contains other DNA sequences that code for the same CDR3. CDR3 in DNA: TGCGCCAGCAGCTTTGGAGGGAACACTGAAGCTTTCTTT. This codes for CASSFGGNTEAFF. This sequence joins TRBV5-1 and TRBJ1-1; unclear D gene. Trimming shortened V by 2 bases and J by 1 base, and 6 bases separated the two germline ends. Looked up from germline, CDR1 is SGHRS and CDR2 is YFSETQ. This CDR3 is built from 13 residues.

The DNA for the CDR3 is TGTGCCAGCAGCCCAAGTCAGGCCGCGGGCTACACCTTC. Amino acid sequence: CASSPSQAAGYTF. V is TRBV11-2 and J is TRBJ1-2; D gene uncertain. The germline V and J ends were trimmed by 5 bases and 8 bases, with 15 bases remaining between them. CDR1 is SGHAT and CDR2 is FQNNGV in the germline V gene. The CDR3 runs to 13 residues.

The chain links TRBV6-5 to TRBJ1-1; 7 nucleotides align to TRBD1. Germline V lookup: CDR1 MNHEY, CDR2 SVGAGI. CDR3 length: 14 residues. Trimming removed 6 bases from V and 0 bases from J; junction bases left unmatched: 4. The CDR3 loop is CASRSGQMNTEAFF. The CDR3 nucleotides are TGTGCCAGCAGATCGGGACAGATGAACACTGAAGCTTTCTTT.

The chain joins TRBV4-1 to TRBJ2-7, with a tentative D call TRBD2 (6 bases). The CDR3 is 15 residues long. Germline V CDR1 and CDR2: MGHRA, YSYEKL. V lost 1 base, J lost 1 base, and 11 bases lay in between. As DNA, the CDR3 is TGCGCCAGCAGCCAAGTGGAGGGGCAGTCCTACGAGCAGTACTTC. It specifies CASSQVEGQSYEQYF.

The chain couples TRBV6-2 or TRBV6-3 to TRBJ2-7; 9 bases are a match to TRBD1. CDR3 size: 16 residues. Germline lookup yields CDR1 MNHEY and CDR2 SVGEGT. V lost 2 bases and J lost 4; bases outside the gene matches: 9. CDR3 DNA sequence: TGTGCCAGCAGTTACCGTTGGGACAGGGTTAAGTACGAGCAGTACTTC. Translation gives CASSYRWDRVKYEQYF.

V is TRBV7-2 and J is TRBJ2-1; 12 bases align to TRBD2. The CDR3 is 16 residues long. Trimming cost V 4 bases and J 6 bases; bases outside gene matches: 7. Germline V gene lookup returns CDR1 SGHTA and CDR2 FQGNSA. The CDR3 spells CASSSELAGGFNEQFF. The DNA for the CDR3 is TGTGCCAGCAGCTCAGAACTAGCGGGAGGTTTCAATGAGCAGTTCTTC. The full variable domain, its missing parts supplied by reference TRBV7-2 and TRBJ2-1, is GAGVSQSPSNKVTEKGKDVELRCDPISGHTALYWYRQSLGQGLEFLIYFQGNSAPDKSGLPSDRFSAERTGGSVSTLTIQRTQQEDSAVYLCASSSELAGGFNEQFFGPGTRLTVL.

V and J are TRBV13 and TRBJ2-3; the D gene is possibly TRBD2 (6 bases). The CDR3 has 15 residues. V lost 4 bases and J 8 bases, leaving 19 bases between the germline ends. The germline CDR1 and CDR2 sequences are PRHDT and FYEKMQ (reference sequence). Here the CDR3 reads CASSWGVKGSSTQYF. CDR3 bases: TGTGCCAGCAGCTGGGGGGTAAAGGGCAGCTCTACGCAGTATTTT.

The V and J genes are TRBV18 and TRBJ1-1; a weak D match, TRBD1 (5 bases). CDR3 length: 20 amino acids. V shed 1 base and J shed 0 bases, with 24 bases lying between them. Germline V lookup: CDR1 KGHSH, CDR2 LQKENI. The DNA of the CDR3 is TGTGCCAGCTCACCACGGACACCATATGGGGTGGCTCCGGTGAACACTGAAGCTTTCTTT. Encoded protein: CASSPRTPYGVAPVNTEAFF.

The J gene is TRBJ2-7, the V gene TRBV20-1; TRBD1 might be the D (8 bases). The CDR3 contains 15 residues. Trimming shortened V by 3 bases and J by 2 bases, and 17 bases separated the two germline ends. CDR1 is DFQATT, CDR2 SNEGSKA, per germline (reference sequence). The CDR3 DNA reads as TGCAGTGCTAGTCCAGGGGGCGGGGGCGCCTACGAGCAGTACTTC. Encoded protein: CSASPGGGGAYEQYF.

The chain employs TRBV30 and TRBJ1-1; 9 bases match TRBD1. V lost 4 bases and J lost 1; bases outside the gene matches: 1. Germline-derived CDR1 and CDR2 are GTSNPN and SVGIG (reference sequence). The CDR3 covers 13 residues. CDR3 DNA: TGTGCCTGGAACAGGGGGCGGAACACTGAAGCTTTCTTT. This gives the protein CAWNRGRNTEAFF.

This clone came up once. The chain has TRBV6-4 and TRBJ2-1, with a tentative D call TRBD2 (5 bases). This CDR3 region has 15 residues. Deletions cut 0 bases from V and 8 bases from J, with 14 bases between. CDR1 is MRHNA, CDR2 SNTAGT, per germline. The CDR3 protein is CASSDSFRGRDEQFF. The CDR3 DNA reads as TGTGCCAGCAGTGACTCGTTTCGGGGTAGGGATGAGCAGTTCTTC.

The rearrangement links TRBV19 to TRBJ1-2; TRBD1 matches at 9 bases. J gave up 4 bases and V 5 bases, and 11 bases lay outside the gene matches. Germline V gives CDR1 LNHDA, CDR2 SQIVND (reference sequence). The CDR3 spans 16 residues. DNA for the CDR3: TGTGCCAGTAGTTCCGCCCAAGACAGGGGGGCCTATGGCTACACCTTC. It encodes CASSSAQDRGAYGYTF.

The chain has TRBV5-1 and TRBJ2-7; D uncertain. The CDR3 covers 15 residues. Germline-derived CDR1 and CDR2 are SGHRS and YFSETQ. Trimming took off 3 bases at V and 0 bases at J, with 13 bases between the two ends. CDR3 in DNA: TGCGCCAGCAGCTCAGACTTTTCTAGCTCCTACGAGCAGTACTTC. The encoded protein is CASSSDFSSSYEQYF.

V and J are TRBV27 and TRBJ1-5; possible D gene TRBD1, 5 bases. Germline lookup yields CDR1 MNHEY and CDR2 SMNVEV (reference sequence). This CDR3 is built from 17 residues. Trimming left V 0 bases short and J 5 bases short, with 17 bases between. The CDR3 sequence: CASSLSPVVPGDQPQHF. The DNA for the CDR3 is TGTGCCAGCAGTTTATCACCTGTGGTACCGGGGGATCAGCCCCAGCATTTT.

This clone was observed a single time. The rearrangement joins TRBV5-6 to TRBJ1-3; D uncertain. Per germline, CDR1 SGHDT and CDR2 YYEEEE. The CDR3 extends over 16 amino acids. V was clipped by 4 bases and J by 9 bases, with 23 bases between them. CDR3 DNA: TGTGCCAGCAGCGTTAGCCCCAGCCTTACCGGTGGCACCATATATTTT. Protein: CASSVSPSLTGGTIYF.